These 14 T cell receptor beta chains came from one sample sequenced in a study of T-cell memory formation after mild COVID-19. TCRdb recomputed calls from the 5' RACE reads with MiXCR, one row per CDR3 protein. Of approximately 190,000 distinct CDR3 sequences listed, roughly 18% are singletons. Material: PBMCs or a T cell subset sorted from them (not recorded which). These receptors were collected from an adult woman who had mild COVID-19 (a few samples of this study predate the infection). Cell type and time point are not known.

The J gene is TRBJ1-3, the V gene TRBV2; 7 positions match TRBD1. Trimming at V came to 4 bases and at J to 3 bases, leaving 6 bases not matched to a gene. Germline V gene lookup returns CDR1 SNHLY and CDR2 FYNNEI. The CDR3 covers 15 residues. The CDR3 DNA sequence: TGTGCCAGCAGTGGAAGGGGGCAGGGTGGAAACACCATATATTTT. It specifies CASSGRGQGGNTIYF.

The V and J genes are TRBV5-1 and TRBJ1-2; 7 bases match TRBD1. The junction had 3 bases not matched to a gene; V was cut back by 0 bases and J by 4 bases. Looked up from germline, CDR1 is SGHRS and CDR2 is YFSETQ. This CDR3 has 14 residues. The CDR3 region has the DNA TGCGCCAGCAGCTTGGCAGGGGACAGCTATGGCTACACCTTC. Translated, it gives CASSLAGDSYGYTF.

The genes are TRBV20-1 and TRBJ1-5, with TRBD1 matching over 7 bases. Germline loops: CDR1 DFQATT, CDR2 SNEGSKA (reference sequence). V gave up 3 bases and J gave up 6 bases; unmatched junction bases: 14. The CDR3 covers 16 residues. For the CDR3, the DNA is TGCAGTGCTAGCCCGACAGGGAGGACAAATAGTCAGCCCCAGCATTTT. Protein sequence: CSASPTGRTNSQPQHF.

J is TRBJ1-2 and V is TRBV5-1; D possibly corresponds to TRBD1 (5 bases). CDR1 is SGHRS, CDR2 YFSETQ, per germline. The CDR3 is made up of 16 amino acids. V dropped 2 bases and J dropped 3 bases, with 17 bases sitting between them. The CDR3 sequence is CASSFTTTGGDYGYTF. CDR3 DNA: TGCGCCAGCAGCTTCACAACCACAGGAGGAGACTATGGCTACACCTTC.

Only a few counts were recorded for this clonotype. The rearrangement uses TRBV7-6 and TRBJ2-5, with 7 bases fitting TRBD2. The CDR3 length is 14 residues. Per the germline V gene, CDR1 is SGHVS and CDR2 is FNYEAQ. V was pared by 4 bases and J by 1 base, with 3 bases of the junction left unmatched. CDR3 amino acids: CASSSSGAQETQYF. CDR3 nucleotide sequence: TGTGCCAGCAGCTCGAGCGGGGCCCAAGAGACCCAGTACTTC.

The CDR3 loop reads CASSPMSATNEKLFF. CDR3 bases: TGCGCCAGCAGCCCGATGAGTGCAACTAATGAAAAACTGTTTTTT. The chain employs TRBV5-1 and TRBJ1-4; D gene ambiguous. V shed 4 bases and J shed 0 bases, with 10 bases lying between them. Germline V CDR1 and CDR2: SGHRS, YFSETQ. The CDR3 covers 15 residues.

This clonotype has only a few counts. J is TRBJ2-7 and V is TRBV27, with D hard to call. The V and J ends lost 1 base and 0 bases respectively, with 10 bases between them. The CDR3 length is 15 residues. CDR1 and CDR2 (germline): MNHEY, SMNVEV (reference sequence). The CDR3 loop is CASSLYQAPSYEQYF. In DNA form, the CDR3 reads TGTGCCAGCAGTTTATATCAGGCTCCCTCCTACGAGCAGTACTTC.

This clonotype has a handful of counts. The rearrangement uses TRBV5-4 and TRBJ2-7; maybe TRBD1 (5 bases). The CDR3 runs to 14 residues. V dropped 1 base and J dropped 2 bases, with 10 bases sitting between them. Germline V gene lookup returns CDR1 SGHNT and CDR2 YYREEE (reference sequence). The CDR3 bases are TGTGCCAGCAGCTTGAGGGGCAGTACCTACGAGCAGTACTTC. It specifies CASSLRGSTYEQYF.

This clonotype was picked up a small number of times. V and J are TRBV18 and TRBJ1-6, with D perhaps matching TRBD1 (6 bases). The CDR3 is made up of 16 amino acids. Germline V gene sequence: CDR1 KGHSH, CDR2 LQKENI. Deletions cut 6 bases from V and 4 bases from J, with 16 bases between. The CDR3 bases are TGTGCCAGCTCCCCCTCGGGAGGGGGATATAATTCACCCCTCCACTTT. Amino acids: CASSPSGGGYNSPLHF.

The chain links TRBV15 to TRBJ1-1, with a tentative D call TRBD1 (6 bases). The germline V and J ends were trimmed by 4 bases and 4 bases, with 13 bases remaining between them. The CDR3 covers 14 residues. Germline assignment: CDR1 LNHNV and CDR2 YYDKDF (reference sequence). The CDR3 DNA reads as TGTGCCACCAGCACCTACAGGGACTTCACTGAAGCTTTCTTT. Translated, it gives CATSTYRDFTEAFF.

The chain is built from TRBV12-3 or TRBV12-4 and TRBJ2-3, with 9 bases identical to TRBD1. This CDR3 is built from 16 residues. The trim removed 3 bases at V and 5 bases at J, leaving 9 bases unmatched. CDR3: CASSLRQGGLQDTQYF. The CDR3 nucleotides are TGTGCCAGCAGTTTGCGACAGGGGGGCTTACAAGATACGCAGTATTTT.

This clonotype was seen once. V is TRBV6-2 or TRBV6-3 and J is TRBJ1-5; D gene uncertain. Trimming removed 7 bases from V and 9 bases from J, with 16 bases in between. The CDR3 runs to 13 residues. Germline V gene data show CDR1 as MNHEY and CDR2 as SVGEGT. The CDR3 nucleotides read TGTGCCAGCACCATAGGCCGAGGCGGGCCCCAGCATTTT. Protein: CASTIGRGGPQHF.

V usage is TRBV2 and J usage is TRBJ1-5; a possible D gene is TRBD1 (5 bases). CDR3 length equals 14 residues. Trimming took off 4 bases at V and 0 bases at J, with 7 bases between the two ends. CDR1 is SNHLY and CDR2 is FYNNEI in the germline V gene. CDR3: CASSGDLSNQPQHF. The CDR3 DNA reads TGTGCCAGCAGTGGGGACCTTAGCAATCAGCCCCAGCATTTT.

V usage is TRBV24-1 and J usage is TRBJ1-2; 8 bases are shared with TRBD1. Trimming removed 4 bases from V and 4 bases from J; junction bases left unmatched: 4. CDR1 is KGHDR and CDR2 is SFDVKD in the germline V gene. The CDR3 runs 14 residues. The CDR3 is CATSDSDRAYGYTF. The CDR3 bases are TGTGCCACCAGTGACTCGGACAGGGCCTATGGCTACACCTTC.